This T cell receptor (beta chain) comes out of a study of T cell responses to AZD1222 COVID-19 vaccine (dated by TCRdb to about 2021). Turning to the overall study: TCR sequencing covered 230 or so trial participants: 207 given two doses of AZD1222 and 26 given two doses of MenACWY control vaccine. Enrollment into the trials was organized by age into subgroups of 18-55, 56-69 and 70-plus years, and those subgroups contained roughly 150, 30 and 60 TCR-sequenced participants, respectively.

This sample's time point label indicates: about 28 days (+/-7) after the second vaccine dose. Because spike-specific TCR depth and breadth did not differ between the two schedules, AZD1222 recipients who got a second dose at roughly 4 weeks were pooled with those who got a second dose at roughly 12 weeks. Vaccinee samples came from UK trials COV001 and COV002, including a single-blind randomized controlled phase 2/3 trial of AZD1222 (ChAdOx1 nCoV-19) in healthy adults. For TCRbeta chain sequencing, PBMC samples were collected from trial participants at day 0 and at day 28 after the second dose. Here is what the overall study found, with its caveats: Because no day 14 peak-response samples were available, the repertoires could be characterized only after the peak T cell response. The 56-69-year group was small, and its depth increase did not reach significance, likely because of low power. A significant rise in spike-specific TCR breadth and depth was observed after two AZD1222 doses relative to day 0 and relative to MenACWY recipients. Epitopes outside the regions mutated in the B.1.351 and B.1.1.7 variants were reportedly recognized by nearly half of the unique spike-specific TCRs. Most participants were white British and females outnumbered males, and the authors suggested that clonal diversity may have been underestimated. Conclusions about previously exposed vaccinees were limited because only six AZD1222 recipients were SARS-CoV-2 seropositive at baseline. CD4 TCRs associated with the vaccine covered the entire spike protein, and the dominant responses were in regions 160-218 and 743-854.

To note about this clone: This clone's antigen is unknown. Nothing much larger sits one base from this clone, and base qualities are not available. Other nucleotide sequences from this sample produce the same CDR3.

The CDR3 regions of human TCRbeta chains were analyzed by immunosequencing. Regarding the original processing steps: TCRs in the repertoires were matched against a reference library of SARS-CoV-2-specific TCRs that had been generated with the MIRA antigen-specificity platform. Breadth was defined as the fraction of unique TCRs that were SARS-CoV-2-associated, and depth was defined as the fraction of total T cells that were SARS-CoV-2-associated. Using the MIRA data, each spike-specific TCR was mapped to the spike region that the TCR reacts to and placed in a CD4 or CD8 class. Log10-transformed breadth and depth values were compared by one-way ANOVA with Sidak's multiple comparisons tests. As stored in TCRdb, this immuneACCESS dataset retains in-frame rearrangements with V and J assigned. A fraction of the clones does not appear; measured against another copy, unresolved V genes explain less than half of the discrepancy, and the remainder lacks a known reason. The V and J calls and the clone size are those of that table, but D and trimming were determined from the DNA. This sample holds roughly 120,000 clones; roughly 91% were observed only once. The ten largest make up about 7.4% of the sample.

Trimming costs V 6 bases and J 1 base, and their ends lie 6 bases apart. The CDR3 runs 12 residues from the cysteine to the phenylalanine. Only CDR3 DNA is held: 36 bases, read in frame from base 1. From a lookup of the germline V gene, CDR1 and CDR2 are MNHEY and SVGAGI. The chain uses TRBV6-5 and TRBJ1-1, with a weak D call of TRBD1 (6 bases match). The sequenced sample was peripheral blood, obtained 28 days after the second AZD1222 dose. The receptor was isolated from an adult who received the AZD1222 COVID-19 vaccine. The DNA sequence is given as TGTGCCAGCAGCAGGGGGAACACTGAAGCTTTCTTT. Translated, it gives CASSRGNTEAFF.